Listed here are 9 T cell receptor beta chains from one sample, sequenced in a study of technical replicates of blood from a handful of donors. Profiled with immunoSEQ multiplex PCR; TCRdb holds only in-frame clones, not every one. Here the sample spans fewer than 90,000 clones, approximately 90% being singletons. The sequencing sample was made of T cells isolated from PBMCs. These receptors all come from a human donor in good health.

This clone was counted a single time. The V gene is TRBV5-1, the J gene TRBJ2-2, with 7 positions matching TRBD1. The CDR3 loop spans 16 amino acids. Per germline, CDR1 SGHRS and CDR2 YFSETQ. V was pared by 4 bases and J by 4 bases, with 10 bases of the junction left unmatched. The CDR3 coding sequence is TGCGCCAGCAGCACTCGACAGGGTGCGGGCACCGGGGAGCTGTTTTTT. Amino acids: CASSTRQGAGTGELFF.

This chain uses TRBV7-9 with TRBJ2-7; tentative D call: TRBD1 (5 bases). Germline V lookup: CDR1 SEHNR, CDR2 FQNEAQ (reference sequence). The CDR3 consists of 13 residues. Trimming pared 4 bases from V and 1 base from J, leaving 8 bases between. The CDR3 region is CASSWGTSYEQYF. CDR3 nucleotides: TGTGCCAGCAGCTGGGGCACTTCCTACGAGCAGTACTTC.

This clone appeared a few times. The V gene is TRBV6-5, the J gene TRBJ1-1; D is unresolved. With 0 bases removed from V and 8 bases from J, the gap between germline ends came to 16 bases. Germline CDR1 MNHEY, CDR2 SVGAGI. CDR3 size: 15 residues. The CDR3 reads CASSYSPGGNLEAFF. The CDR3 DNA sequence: TGTGCCAGCAGTTACTCTCCGGGAGGGAATCTCGAAGCTTTCTTT.

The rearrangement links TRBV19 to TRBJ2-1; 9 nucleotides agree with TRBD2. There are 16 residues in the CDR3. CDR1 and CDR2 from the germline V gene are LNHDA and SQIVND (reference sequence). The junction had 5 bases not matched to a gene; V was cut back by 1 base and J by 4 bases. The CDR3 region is CASSIVFAGGYNEQFF. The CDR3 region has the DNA TGTGCCAGTAGTATAGTATTCGCGGGAGGGTACAATGAGCAGTTCTTC.

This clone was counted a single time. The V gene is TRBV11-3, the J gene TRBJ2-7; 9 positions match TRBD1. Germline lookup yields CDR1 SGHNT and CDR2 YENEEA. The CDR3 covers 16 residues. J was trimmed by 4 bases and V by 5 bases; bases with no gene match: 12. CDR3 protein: CASSQEMTGGAYEQYF. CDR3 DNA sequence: TGTGCCAGCAGCCAAGAAATGACAGGGGGTGCGTACGAGCAGTACTTC.

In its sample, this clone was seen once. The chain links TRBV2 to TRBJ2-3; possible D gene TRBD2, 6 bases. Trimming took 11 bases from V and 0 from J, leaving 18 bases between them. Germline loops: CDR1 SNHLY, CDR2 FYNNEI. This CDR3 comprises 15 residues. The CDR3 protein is CAVGYEGTSTDTQYF. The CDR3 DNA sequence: TGTGCCGTCGGATATGAGGGGACTAGCACAGATACGCAGTATTTT. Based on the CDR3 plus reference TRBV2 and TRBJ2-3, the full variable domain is EPEVTQTPSHQVTQMGQEVILRCVPISNHLYFYWYRQILGQKVEFLVSFYNNEISEKSEIFDDQFSVERPDGSNFTLKIRSTKLEDSAMYFCAVGYEGTSTDTQYFGPGTRLTVL.

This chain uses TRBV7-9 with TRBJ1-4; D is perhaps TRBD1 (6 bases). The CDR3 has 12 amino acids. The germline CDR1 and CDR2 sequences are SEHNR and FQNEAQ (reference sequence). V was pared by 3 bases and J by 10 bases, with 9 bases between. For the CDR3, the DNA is TGTGCCAGCAGCTTGGGAGGGGGAAAACTGTTTTTT. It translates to CASSLGGGKLFF.

This chain's CDR3 is CATSRDVMAGVGNTIYF. In DNA, the CDR3 is TGTGCCACCAGCAGAGATGTTATGGCAGGGGTAGGAAACACCATATATTTT. The chain links TRBV15 to TRBJ1-3; D is possibly TRBD1 (6 bases). Germline values: CDR1 LNHNV, CDR2 YYDKDF (reference sequence). The CDR3 sequence is 17 residues long. V lost 0 bases, J lost 4 bases, and 16 bases lay in between. The full variable domain, its missing parts supplied by reference TRBV15 and TRBJ1-3, is DAMVIQNPRYQVTQFGKPVTLSCSQTLNHNVMYWYQQKSSQAPKLLFHYYDKDFNNEADTPDNFQSRRPNTSFCFLDIRSPGLGDTAMYLCATSRDVMAGVGNTIYFGEGSWLTVV.

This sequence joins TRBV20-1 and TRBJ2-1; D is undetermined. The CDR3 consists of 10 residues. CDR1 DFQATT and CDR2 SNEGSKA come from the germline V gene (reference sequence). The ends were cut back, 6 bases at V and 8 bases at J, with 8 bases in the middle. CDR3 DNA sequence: TGCAGTGCCACTATATATGAGCAGTTCTTC. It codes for CSATIYEQFF.